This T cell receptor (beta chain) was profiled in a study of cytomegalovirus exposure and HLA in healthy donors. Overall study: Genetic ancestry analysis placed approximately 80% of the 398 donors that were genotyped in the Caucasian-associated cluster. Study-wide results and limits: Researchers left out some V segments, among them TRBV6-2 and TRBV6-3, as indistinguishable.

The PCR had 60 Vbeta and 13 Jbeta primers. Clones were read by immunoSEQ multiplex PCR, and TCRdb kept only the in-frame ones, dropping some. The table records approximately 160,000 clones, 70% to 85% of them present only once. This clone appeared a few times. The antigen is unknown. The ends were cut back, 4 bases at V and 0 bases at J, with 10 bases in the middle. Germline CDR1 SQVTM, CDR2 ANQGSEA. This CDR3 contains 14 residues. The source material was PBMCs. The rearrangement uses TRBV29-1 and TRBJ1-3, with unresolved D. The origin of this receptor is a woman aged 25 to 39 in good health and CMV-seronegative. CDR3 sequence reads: CSVAVSSSGNTIYF. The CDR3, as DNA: TGCAGCGTTGCGGTGTCAAGCTCTGGAAACACCATATATTTT.